This T cell receptor beta chain was obtained from a study of cytomegalovirus exposure and HLA in healthy donors. Across the whole study: Sequencing of about 179 million T cells in an earlier analysis found 95 million to 120 million unique TCR beta sequences. Regarding the study as a whole: The likely explanation for a cluster of highly shared sequence variants was sequencing artifact. A later analysis linked a missense variant in DCLRE1C to the trimming of TCR beta V and J genes. The study listed 164 cytomegalovirus-associated TCR beta chains.

Concerning this clone itself: Antigen: not known.

The PCR employed 60 Vbeta primers together with 13 Jbeta primers. Using immunoSEQ multiplex PCR, the repertoire was profiled, and TCRdb retains in-frame clones only, with some absent. The sample consists of some 57,000 clones, less than 85% of them appearing once. Germline assignment: CDR1 SEHNR and CDR2 FQNEAQ (reference sequence). J gave up 3 bases and V 2 bases, and 2 bases lay outside the gene matches. This CDR3 is built from 15 residues. The specimen sequenced was PBMCs. The V gene is TRBV7-9, the J gene TRBJ1-3; TRBD1 matches at 9 bases. This sequence originates from a young woman in good health and CMV-seronegative. CDR3 protein: CASSLTGGSGNTIYF. In DNA, the CDR3 is TGTGCCAGCAGCTTAACAGGGGGCAGTGGAAACACCATATATTTT.